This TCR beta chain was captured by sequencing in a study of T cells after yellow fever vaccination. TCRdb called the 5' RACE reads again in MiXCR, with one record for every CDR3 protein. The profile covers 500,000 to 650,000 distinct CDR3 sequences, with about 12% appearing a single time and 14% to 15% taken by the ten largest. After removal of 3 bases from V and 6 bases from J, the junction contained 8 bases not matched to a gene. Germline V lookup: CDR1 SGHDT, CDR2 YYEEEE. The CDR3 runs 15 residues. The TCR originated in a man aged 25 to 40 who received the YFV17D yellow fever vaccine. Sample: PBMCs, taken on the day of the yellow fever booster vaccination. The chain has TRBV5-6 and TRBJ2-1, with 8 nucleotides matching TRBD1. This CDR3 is CASSSGQGWGNEQFF. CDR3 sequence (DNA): TGTGCCAGCAGCTCAGGACAGGGCTGGGGCAATGAGCAGTTCTTC.